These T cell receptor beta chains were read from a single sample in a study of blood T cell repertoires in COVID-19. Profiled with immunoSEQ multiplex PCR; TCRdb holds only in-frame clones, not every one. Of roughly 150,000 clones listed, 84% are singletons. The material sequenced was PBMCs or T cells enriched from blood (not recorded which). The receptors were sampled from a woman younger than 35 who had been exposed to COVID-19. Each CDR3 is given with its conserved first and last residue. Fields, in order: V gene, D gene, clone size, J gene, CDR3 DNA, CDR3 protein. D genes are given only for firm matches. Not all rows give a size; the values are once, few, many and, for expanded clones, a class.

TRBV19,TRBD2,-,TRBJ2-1,TGTGCCAGTAGTATAGGGCTAGCGGGCGCCAAGCAGTTCTTC,CASSIGLAGAKQFF
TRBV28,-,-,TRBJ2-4,TGTGCCACTCTGAAGCGGCCTGTAGCCAAAAACATTCAGTACTTC,CATLKRPVAKNIQYF
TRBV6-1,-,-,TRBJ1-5,TGTGCCAGCAGTGAAAAGGAGGAGGGCAATCAGCCCCAGCATTTT,CASSEKEEGNQPQHF
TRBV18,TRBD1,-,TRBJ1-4,TGTGCCAGCTCTCCGGGACAGCCAAATGAAAAACTGTTTTTT,CASSPGQPNEKLFF
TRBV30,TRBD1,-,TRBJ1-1,TGTGCCTGGAGTGGAGAAGACAGGGGGAAGGGTGCTTTCTTT,CAWSGEDRGKGAFF
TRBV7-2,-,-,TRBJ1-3,TGTGCCAGCAGCTTAGGGACATACTCTGGAAACACCATATATTTT,CASSLGTYSGNTIYF
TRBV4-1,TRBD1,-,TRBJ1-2,TGCGCCAGCAGCCAAACCTCGGGACAGGCGAATTCTAACTATGGCTACACCTTC,CASSQTSGQANSNYGYTF
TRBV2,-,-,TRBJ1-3,TGTGCCAGCATTCAGGGAACTGGAAACACCATATATTTT,CASIQGTGNTIYF
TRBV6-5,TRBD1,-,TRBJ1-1,TGTGCCAGCAGTCTAATCACAGGGGGGAACACTGAAGCTTTCTTT,CASSLITGGNTEAFF
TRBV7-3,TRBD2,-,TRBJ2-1,TGTGCCAGCAGTACTGGACCGGGACTAGCGGAATACAATGAGCAGTTCTTC,CASSTGPGLAEYNEQFF
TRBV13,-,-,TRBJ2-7,TGTGCCAGCAGCTTTAAGCCGAGCGACGAGCAGTACTTC,CASSFKPSDEQYF
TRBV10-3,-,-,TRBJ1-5,TGTGCCATCAGAAAAGACAGTAGCAATCAGCCCCAGCATTTT,CAIRKDSSNQPQHF
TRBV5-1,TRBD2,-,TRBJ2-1,TGCGCCAGCAGCCGAGGGACTAGCGGGAGGGGTGAGCAGTTCTTC,CASSRGTSGRGEQFF
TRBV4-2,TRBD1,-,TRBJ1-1,TGTGCCAGCAGCCATGAACAGGGGGCTTTTACTGAAGCTTTCTTT,CASSHEQGAFTEAFF
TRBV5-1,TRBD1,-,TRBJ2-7,TGCGCCAGCAGCTTGGGACAGGGGAAGCCCTACGAGCAGTACTTC,CASSLGQGKPYEQYF
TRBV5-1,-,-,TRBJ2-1,TGCGCCAGCAGCCCCCAAACGGGGGGCCTCAGGGAGCAGTTCTTC,CASSPQTGGLREQFF
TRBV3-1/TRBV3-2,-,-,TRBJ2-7,TGTGCCAGCAGCCAAGATCTCCAGCGCTACGAGCAGTACTTC,CASSQDLQRYEQYF
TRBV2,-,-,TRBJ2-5,TGTGCCAGCAGTGTCGGCGGTGAGACCCAGTACTTC,CASSVGGETQYF
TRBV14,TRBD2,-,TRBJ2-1,TGTGCCAGCAGCCAAGATAAAGCGGGAGGGCCCCGGGGTTACAATGAGCAGTTCTTC,CASSQDKAGGPRGYNEQFF
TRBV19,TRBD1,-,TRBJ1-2,TGTGCCAGTAGTATTTCGGACAGGCCGGACTATGGCTACACCTTC,CASSISDRPDYGYTF
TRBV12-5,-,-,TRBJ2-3,TGTGCTAGTGGTTTGGACAGGGGAGGAGCAGATACGCAGTATTTT,CASGLDRGGADTQYF
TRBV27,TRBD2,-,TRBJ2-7,TGTGCCAGCAGTTTAGAACTAGCGAGCTCCTACGAGCAGTACTTC,CASSLELASSYEQYF
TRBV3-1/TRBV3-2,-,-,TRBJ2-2,TGTGCCAGCAGCGAACCAGGGGTCGGGGAGCTGTTTTTT,CASSEPGVGELFF
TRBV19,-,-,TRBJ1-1,TGTGCCAGTAGTATCATAGGGGACACTGAAGCTTTCTTT,CASSIIGDTEAFF
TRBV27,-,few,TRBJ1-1,TGTGCCAGCAGTTCGAGGCCGGGGGGGAGCACTGAAGCTTTCTTT,CASSSRPGGSTEAFF
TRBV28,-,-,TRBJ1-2,TGTGCCAGCAGTTTCGCAGGGACAGGCTACACCTTC,CASSFAGTGYTF
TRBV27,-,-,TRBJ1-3,TGTGCCAGCAGTCGCTGGGGGGGGGTAGGGGGAAACACCATATATTTT,CASSRWGGVGGNTIYF
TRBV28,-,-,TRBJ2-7,TGTGCCAGCAGTTTAAGGAGGGGCCACTACGAGCAGTACTTC,CASSLRRGHYEQYF
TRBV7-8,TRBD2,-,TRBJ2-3,TGTGCCAGCAGCGCCTTTAGCGGGAGGGCCCAAGATACGCAGTATTTT,CASSAFSGRAQDTQYF
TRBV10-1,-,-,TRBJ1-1,TGCGCCAGCAGTGAGTCGAGACGGTGGAGGGCTGAAGCTTTCTTT,CASSESRRWRAEAFF
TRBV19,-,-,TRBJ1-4,TGTGCCAGTAGTATGGCAGACATAAGGACTAATGAAAAACTGTTTTTT,CASSMADIRTNEKLFF
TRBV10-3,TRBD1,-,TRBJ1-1,TGTGCCATTGCGGACAGGGCGGACACTGAAGCTTTCTTT,CAIADRADTEAFF
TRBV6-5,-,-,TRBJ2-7,TGTGCCAGCAGCGGGAGCGGGTACGGGTACGAGCAGTACTTC,CASSGSGYGYEQYF
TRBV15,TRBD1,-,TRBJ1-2,TGTGCCACCAGCGACGGGACAGGGGGCAAGAACTATGGCTACACCTTC,CATSDGTGGKNYGYTF
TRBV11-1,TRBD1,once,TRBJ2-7,TGTGCCAGCAGCCTGACAGGGAACGAGCAGTACTTC,CASSLTGNEQYF
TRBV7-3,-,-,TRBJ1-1,TGTGCCAGCAGCCAAGACATGAACACTGAAGCTTTCTTT,CASSQDMNTEAFF
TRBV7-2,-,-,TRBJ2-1,TGTGCCAGCAGCTCACAGGGGGGGGACAATGAGCAGTTCTTC,CASSSQGGDNEQFF
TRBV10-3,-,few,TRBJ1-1,TGTGCCATCAGTGTCGACTCCACTGAAGCTTTCTTT,CAISVDSTEAFF
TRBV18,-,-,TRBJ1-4,TGTGCCAGCTCACTTCGCGACAGCAGATCCGGTGTTAATGAAAAACTGTTTTTT,CASSLRDSRSGVNEKLFF
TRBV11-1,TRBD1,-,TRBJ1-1,TGTGCCAGCAGCTTAAACTTGGGACAGGGAACAACTGAAGCTTTCTTT,CASSLNLGQGTTEAFF
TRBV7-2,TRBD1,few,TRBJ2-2,TGTGCCAGCAGCTGGACCGGGACAGGGTTGGGCGGGGAGCTGTTTTTT,CASSWTGTGLGGELFF
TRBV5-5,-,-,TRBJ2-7,TGTGCCAGCAGGCCCCTCGCGGGAAGCTCCTACGAGCAGTACTTC,CASRPLAGSSYEQYF
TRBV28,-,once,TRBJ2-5,TGTGCCAGCAGTGTTGGAGTTGAGGGGACCCAGTACTTC,CASSVGVEGTQYF
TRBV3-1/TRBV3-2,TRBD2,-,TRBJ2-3,TGTGCCAGCAGCCAGGGGGTTAGCGGGAGCACAGATACGCAGTATTTT,CASSQGVSGSTDTQYF
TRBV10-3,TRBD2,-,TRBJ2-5,TGTGCCATCAGTGAGACTAGCGGGAGATCCCAAGAGACCCAGTACTTC,CAISETSGRSQETQYF
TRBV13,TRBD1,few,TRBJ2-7,TGTGCCAGCAGCCTAGGGACAGGTTACTCCTACGAGCAGTACTTC,CASSLGTGYSYEQYF
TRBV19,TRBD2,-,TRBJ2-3,TGTGCCAGTAGTCCCCGCCTGACTAGCGGGAGTAGGCTAGGCACAGATACGCAGTATTTT,CASSPRLTSGSRLGTDTQYF
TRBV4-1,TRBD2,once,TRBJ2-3,TGCGCCAGCAGCCCCTATCGTGTTGGGGGGGGGACCACAGATACGCAGTATTTT,CASSPYRVGGGTTDTQYF
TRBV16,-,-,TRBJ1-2,TGTGCCAGCAGCCTTCTTCAAGGCCTCACAGGGTCATCGGACTATGGCTACACCTTC,CASSLLQGLTGSSDYGYTF
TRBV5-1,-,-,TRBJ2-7,TGCGCCAGCAGCTTCTTGGGAGGCGGTGACTACGAGCAGTACTTC,CASSFLGGGDYEQYF
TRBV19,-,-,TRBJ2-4,TGTGCCAGTAGTTGGAGTACAGGACCCCCGTCTGCCAAAAACATTCAGTACTTC,CASSWSTGPPSAKNIQYF